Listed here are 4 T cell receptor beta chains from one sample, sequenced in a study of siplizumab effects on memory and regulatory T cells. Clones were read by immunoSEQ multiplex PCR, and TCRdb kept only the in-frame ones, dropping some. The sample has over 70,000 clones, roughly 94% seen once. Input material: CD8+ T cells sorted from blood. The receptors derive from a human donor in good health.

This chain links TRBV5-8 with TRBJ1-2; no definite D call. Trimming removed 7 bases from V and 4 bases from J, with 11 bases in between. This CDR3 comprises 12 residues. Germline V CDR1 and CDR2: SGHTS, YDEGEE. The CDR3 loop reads CASSDGGYGYTF. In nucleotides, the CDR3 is TGTGCCAGCTCGGACGGTGGCTATGGCTACACCTTC.

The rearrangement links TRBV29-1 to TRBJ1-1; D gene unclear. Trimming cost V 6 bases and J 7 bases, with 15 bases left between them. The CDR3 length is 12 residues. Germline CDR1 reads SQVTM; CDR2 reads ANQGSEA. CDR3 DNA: TGCAGCGTACCGGGCTCAAACGGTGAAGCTTTCTTT. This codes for CSVPGSNGEAFF.

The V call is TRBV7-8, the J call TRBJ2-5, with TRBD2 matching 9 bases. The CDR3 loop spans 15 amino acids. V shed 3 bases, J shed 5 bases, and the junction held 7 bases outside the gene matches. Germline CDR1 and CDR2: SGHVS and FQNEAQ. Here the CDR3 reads CASSFGLAGRETQYF. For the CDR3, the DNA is TGTGCCAGCAGCTTTGGGCTAGCGGGAAGGGAGACCCAGTACTTC. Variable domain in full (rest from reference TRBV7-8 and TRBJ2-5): GAGVSQSPRYKVAKRGQDVALRCDPISGHVSLFWYQQALGQGPEFLTYFQNEAQLDKSGLPSDRFFAERPEGSVSTLKIQRTQQEDSAVYLCASSFGLAGRETQYFGPGTRLLVL.

The CDR3 nucleotides are TGTGCCAGCAGTTTGCCCCCCTTAGCGGGCGCTAGCACAGATACGCAGTATTTT. Its protein product is CASSLPPLAGASTDTQYF. The chain links TRBV27 to TRBJ2-3; 7 bases fit TRBD2. Germline values: CDR1 MNHEY, CDR2 SMNVEV (reference sequence). V was pared by 3 bases and J by 0 bases, with 12 bases of the junction left unmatched. The CDR3 sequence is 18 residues long.